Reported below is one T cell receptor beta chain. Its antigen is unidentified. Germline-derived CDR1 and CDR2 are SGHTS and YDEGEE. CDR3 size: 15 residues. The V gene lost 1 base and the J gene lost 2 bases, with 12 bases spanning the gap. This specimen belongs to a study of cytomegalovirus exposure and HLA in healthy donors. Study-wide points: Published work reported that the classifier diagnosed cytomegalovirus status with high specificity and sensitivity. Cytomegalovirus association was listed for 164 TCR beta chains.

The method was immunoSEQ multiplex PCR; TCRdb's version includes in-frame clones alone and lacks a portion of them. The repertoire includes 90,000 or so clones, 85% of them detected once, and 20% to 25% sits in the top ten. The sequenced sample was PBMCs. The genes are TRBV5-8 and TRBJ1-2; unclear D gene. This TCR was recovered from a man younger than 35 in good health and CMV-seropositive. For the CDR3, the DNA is TGTGCCAGCAGCTTGCCGGAGGAATCGAACTATGGCTACACCTTC. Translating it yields CASSLPEESNYGYTF.